These 9 T cell receptor beta chains originate from one sample sequenced in a study of blood T cell repertoires in COVID-19. Generated by immunoSEQ multiplex PCR, the TCRdb table keeps only in-frame clones and is missing some. The table has about 55,000 clones, 88% seen once. The specimen was peripheral blood. Receptors originate from a man aged 55 to 70 with active COVID-19.

The chain combines TRBV6-5 with TRBJ2-3; the D gene is possibly TRBD2 (6 bases). This CDR3 contains 14 residues. Germline V gene sequence: CDR1 MNHEY, CDR2 SVGAGI. DNA of the CDR3: TGTGCGTCTGCAAGGGCTAGCGCCACAGATACGCAGTATTTT. It translates to CASARASATDTQYF.

The chain has TRBV7-7 and TRBJ2-1, with 14 positions matching TRBD2. V lost 1 base to trimming and J lost 9 bases; unmatched junction nucleotides: 8. Germline V gene sequence: CDR1 SSHAT, CDR2 FNYEAQ (reference sequence). This CDR3 is built from 17 residues. CDR3 loop: CASSLGLAGGRESEQFF. The DNA of the CDR3 is TGTGCCAGCAGCTTAGGACTAGCGGGAGGGCGTGAAAGTGAGCAGTTCTTC. The whole variable domain, filled in from reference TRBV7-7 and TRBJ2-1, reads GAGVSQSPRYKVTKRGQDVTLRCDPISSHATLYWYQQALGQGPEFLTYFNYEAQPDKSGLPSDRFSAERPEGSISTLTIQRTEQRDSAMYRCASSLGLAGGRESEQFFGPGTRLTVL.

The chain is built from TRBV5-1 and TRBJ2-1; 12 bases are a match to TRBD2. CDR1 is SGHRS and CDR2 is YFSETQ in the germline V gene. The J segment lost 0 bases and the V segment lost 4 bases, leaving 11 bases of the junction unmatched. This CDR3 contains 19 residues. The CDR3 DNA sequence: TGCGCCAGCAGCGGGGCGGGACTAGCGGGCCTGAGCTCCTACAATGAGCAGTTCTTC. This translates into CASSGAGLAGLSSYNEQFF. Using reference TRBV5-1 and TRBJ2-1 for the parts outside the CDR3, the full variable domain is KAGVTQTPRYLIKTRGQQVTLSCSPISGHRSVSWYQQTPGQGLQFLFEYFSETQRNKGNFPGRFSGRQFSNSRSEMNVSTLELGDSALYLCASSGAGLAGLSSYNEQFFGPGTRLTVL.

This clone was picked up one time. The rearrangement links TRBV24-1 to TRBJ1-1; 11 bases line up with TRBD1. Germline V CDR1 and CDR2: KGHDR, SFDVKD. The V gene end was trimmed by 7 bases and the J gene end by 3 bases; junction bases not matched to a gene: 3. The CDR3 contains 14 residues. The CDR3 nucleotides read TGTGCCACCAGGGGACAGGGGGGGGACACTGAAGCTTTCTTT. Translated, it gives CATRGQGGDTEAFF.

This chain connects TRBV19 to TRBJ1-6; D gene uncertain. CDR1 and CDR2 (germline): LNHDA, SQIVND (reference sequence). This CDR3 region has 12 residues. The V and J ends lost 5 bases and 11 bases respectively, with 10 bases between them. CDR3 sequence (DNA): TGTGCCAGTAGTCCTAGGAGGCCACCCCTCCACTTT. It encodes CASSPRRPPLHF.

This clone was seen more than once but under ten times. J is TRBJ2-7 and V is TRBV7-2, with unresolved D. From germline, CDR1 is SGHTA and CDR2 FQGNSA. Trimming took 3 bases from V and 6 from J, leaving 18 bases between them. CDR3 length: 15 residues. The CDR3 DNA sequence: TGTGCCAGCAGCTTGATTGTGCTCCTACCGCGCGAGCAGTACTTC. Protein sequence: CASSLIVLLPREQYF. The full variable domain, in which reference TRBV7-2 and TRBJ2-7 provide the parts outside the CDR3, is GAGVSQSPSNKVTEKGKDVELRCDPISGHTALYWYRQSLGQGLEFLIYFQGNSAPDKSGLPSDRFSAERTGGSVSTLTIQRTQQEDSAVYLCASSLIVLLPREQYFGPGTRLTVT.

V and J are TRBV5-1 and TRBJ2-1; 9 bases are shared with TRBD1. CDR3 length: 16 amino acids. Trimming at V came to 0 bases and at J to 8 bases, leaving 9 bases not matched to a gene. Per the germline V gene, CDR1 is SGHRS and CDR2 is YFSETQ. The CDR3 DNA is TGCGCCAGCAGCTTGGAAGCGCGACAGGGGGTATATGAGCAGTTCTTC. This sequence encodes CASSLEARQGVYEQFF.

This chain links TRBV6-1 with TRBJ2-7; a weak D match, TRBD2 (5 bases). Germline CDR1 and CDR2: MNHNS and SASEGT. The length of the CDR3 is 15 residues. Trimming pared 3 bases from V and 2 bases from J, leaving 14 bases between. In DNA form, the CDR3 reads TGTGCCAGCAGTGAGTGGGCTAGCTTTACCTACGAGCAGTACTTC. This gives the protein CASSEWASFTYEQYF.

The chain recombines TRBV7-2 with TRBJ2-5; 9 nucleotides agree with TRBD2. The CDR3 is made up of 15 amino acids. After removal of 2 bases from V and 1 base from J, the junction contained 2 bases not matched to a gene. Germline V gene sequence: CDR1 SGHTA, CDR2 FQGNSA. The CDR3 reads CASSLYSGSQETQYF. DNA for the CDR3: TGTGCCAGCAGCTTATATAGCGGGAGCCAAGAGACCCAGTACTTC.